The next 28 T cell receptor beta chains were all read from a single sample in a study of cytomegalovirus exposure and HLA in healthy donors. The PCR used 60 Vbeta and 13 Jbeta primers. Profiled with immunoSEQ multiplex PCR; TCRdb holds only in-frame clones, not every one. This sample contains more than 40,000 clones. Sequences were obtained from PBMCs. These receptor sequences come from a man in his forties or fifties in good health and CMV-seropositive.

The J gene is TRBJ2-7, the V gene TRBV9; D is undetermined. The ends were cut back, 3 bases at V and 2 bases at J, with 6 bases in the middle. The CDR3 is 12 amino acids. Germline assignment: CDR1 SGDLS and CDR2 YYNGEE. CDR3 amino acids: CASSASAYEQYF. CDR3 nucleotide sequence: TGTGCCAGCAGCGCCTCCGCCTACGAGCAGTACTTC.

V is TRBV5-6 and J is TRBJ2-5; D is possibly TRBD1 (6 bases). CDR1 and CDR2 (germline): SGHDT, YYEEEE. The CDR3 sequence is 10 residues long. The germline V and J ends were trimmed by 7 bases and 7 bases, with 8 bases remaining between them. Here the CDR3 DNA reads TGTGCCAGCGGCAGGGGGACCCAGTACTTC. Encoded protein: CASGRGTQYF.

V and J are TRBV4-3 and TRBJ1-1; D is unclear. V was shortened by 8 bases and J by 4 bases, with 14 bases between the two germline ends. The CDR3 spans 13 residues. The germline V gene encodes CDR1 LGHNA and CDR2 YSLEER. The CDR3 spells CASSRVEGTEAFF. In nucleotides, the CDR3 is TGCGCCAGCTCGAGGGTGGAGGGCACTGAAGCTTTCTTT.

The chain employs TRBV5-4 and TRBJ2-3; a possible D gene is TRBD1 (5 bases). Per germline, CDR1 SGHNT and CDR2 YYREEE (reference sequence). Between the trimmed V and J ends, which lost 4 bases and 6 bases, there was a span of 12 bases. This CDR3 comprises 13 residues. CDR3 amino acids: CASSPDSGDTQYF. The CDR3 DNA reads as TGTGCCAGCAGCCCCGACTCAGGGGATACGCAGTATTTT.

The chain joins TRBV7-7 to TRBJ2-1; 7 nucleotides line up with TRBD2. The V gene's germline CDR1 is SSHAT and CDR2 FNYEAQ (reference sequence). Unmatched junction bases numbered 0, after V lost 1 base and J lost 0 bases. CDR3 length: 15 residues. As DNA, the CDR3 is TGTGCCAGCAGCTTAGGGGAGGGCTCCTACAATGAGCAGTTCTTC. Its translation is CASSLGEGSYNEQFF.

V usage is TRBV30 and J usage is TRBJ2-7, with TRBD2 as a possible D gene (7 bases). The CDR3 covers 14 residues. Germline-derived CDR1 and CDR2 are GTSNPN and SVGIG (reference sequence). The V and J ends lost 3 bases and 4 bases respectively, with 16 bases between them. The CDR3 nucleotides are TGTGCCTGGAGGGCCTGGGGGGGCACATACGAGCAGTACTTC. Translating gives CAWRAWGGTYEQYF.

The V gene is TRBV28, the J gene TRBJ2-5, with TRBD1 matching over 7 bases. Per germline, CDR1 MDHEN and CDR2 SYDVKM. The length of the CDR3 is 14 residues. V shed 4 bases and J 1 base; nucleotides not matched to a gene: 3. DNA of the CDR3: TGTGCCAGCAGTTCCGGACAGGTCCAAGAGACCCAGTACTTC. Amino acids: CASSSGQVQETQYF.

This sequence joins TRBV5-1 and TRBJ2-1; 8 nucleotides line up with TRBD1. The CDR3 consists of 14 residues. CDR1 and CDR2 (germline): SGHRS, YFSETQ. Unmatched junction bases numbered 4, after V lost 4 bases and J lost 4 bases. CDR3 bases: TGCGCCAGCAGCAGGACAGGGCCATACAATGAGCAGTTCTTC. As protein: CASSRTGPYNEQFF.

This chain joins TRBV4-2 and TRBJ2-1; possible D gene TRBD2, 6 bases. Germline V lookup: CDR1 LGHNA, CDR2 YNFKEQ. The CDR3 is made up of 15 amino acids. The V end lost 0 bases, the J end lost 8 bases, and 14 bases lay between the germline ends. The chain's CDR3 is CASSQESGEWDEQFF. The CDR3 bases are TGTGCCAGCAGCCAAGAGTCGGGGGAGTGGGATGAGCAGTTCTTC.

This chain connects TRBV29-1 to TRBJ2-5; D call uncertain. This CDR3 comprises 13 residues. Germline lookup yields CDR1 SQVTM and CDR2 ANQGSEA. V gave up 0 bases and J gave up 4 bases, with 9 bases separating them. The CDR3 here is CSVEEARSETQYF. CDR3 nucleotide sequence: TGCAGCGTTGAAGAGGCTCGTTCAGAGACCCAGTACTTC.

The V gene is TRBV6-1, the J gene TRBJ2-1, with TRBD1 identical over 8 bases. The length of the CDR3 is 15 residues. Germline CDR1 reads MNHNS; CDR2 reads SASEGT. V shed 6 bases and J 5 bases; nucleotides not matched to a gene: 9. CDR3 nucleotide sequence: TGTGCCAGCAGACAAGACAGGGGAGGAAACAATGAGCAGTTCTTC. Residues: CASRQDRGGNNEQFF.

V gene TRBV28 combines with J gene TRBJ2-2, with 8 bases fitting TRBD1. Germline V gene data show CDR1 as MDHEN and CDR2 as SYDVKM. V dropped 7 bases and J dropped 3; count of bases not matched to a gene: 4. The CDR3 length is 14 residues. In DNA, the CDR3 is TGTGCCAGCATCCAGGGGGCGCACACCGGGGAGCTGTTTTTT. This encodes CASIQGAHTGELFF.

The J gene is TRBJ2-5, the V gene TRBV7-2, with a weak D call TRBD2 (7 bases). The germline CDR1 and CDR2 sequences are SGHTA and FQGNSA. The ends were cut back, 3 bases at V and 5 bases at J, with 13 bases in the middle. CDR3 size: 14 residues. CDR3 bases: TGTGCCAGCAGCTTTAGGGGGGGCCTGGAGACCCAGTACTTC. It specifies CASSFRGGLETQYF. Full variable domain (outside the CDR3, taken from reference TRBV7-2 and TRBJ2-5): GAGVSQSPSNKVTEKGKDVELRCDPISGHTALYWYRQSLGQGLEFLIYFQGNSAPDKSGLPSDRFSAERTGGSVSTLTIQRTQQEDSAVYLCASSFRGGLETQYFGPGTRLLVL.

The DNA of the CDR3 is TGTGCCAGCAGTGAATCCGTAGGGGTCTCCTACGAGCAGTACTTC. This encodes CASSESVGVSYEQYF. The V and J genes are TRBV2 and TRBJ2-7, with TRBD1 as a possible D gene (5 bases). Germline V lookup: CDR1 SNHLY, CDR2 FYNNEI. The CDR3 extends over 15 amino acids. Trimming pared 2 bases from V and 0 bases from J, leaving 11 bases between.

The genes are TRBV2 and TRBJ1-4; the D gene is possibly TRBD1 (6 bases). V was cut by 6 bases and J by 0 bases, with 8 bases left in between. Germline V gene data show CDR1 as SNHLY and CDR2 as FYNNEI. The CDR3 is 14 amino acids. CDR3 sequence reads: CASRDRTTNEKLFF. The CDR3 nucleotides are TGTGCCAGCAGGGACAGAACAACTAATGAAAAACTGTTTTTT.

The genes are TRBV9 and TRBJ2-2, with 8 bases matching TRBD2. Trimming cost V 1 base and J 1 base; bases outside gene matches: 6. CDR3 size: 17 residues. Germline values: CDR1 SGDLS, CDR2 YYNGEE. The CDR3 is CASSVPRGRRNTGELFF. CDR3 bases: TGTGCCAGCAGCGTACCCCGCGGGAGGCGGAACACCGGGGAGCTGTTTTTT.

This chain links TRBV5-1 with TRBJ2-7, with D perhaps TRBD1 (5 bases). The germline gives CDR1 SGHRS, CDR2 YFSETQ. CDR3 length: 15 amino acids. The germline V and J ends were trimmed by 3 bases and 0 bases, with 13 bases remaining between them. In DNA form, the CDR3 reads TGCGCCAGCAGCTATGAATCAGACAGCTCCTACGAGCAGTACTTC. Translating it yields CASSYESDSSYEQYF. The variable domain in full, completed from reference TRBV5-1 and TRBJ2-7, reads KAGVTQTPRYLIKTRGQQVTLSCSPISGHRSVSWYQQTPGQGLQFLFEYFSETQRNKGNFPGRFSGRQFSNSRSEMNVSTLELGDSALYLCASSYESDSSYEQYFGPGTRLTVT.

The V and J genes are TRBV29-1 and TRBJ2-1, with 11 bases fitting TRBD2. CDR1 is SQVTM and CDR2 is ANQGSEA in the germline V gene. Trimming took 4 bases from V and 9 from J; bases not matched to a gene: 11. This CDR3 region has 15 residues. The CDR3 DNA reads TGCAGCGTTGGGTTAGCGGGAGGGTCTCCGGGTGAGCAGTTCTTC. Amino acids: CSVGLAGGSPGEQFF.

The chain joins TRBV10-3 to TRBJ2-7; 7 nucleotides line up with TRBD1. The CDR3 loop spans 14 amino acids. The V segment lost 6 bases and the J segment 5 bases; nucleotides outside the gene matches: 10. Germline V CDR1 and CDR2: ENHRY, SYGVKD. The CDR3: CAIRRQGELNEQYF. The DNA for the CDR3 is TGTGCCATCAGACGACAGGGAGAGTTGAACGAGCAGTACTTC.

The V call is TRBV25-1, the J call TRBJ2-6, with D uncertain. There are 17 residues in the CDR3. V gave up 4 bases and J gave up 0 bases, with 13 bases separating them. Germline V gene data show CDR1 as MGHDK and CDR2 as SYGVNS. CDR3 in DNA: TGTGCCAGCAGTGCGAGAGGTACGGACTCTGGGGCCAACGTCCTGACTTTC. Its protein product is CASSARGTDSGANVLTF.

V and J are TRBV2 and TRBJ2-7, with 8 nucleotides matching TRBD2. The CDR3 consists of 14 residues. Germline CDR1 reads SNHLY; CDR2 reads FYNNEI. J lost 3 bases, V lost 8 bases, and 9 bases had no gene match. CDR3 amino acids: CASRGGASLYEQYF. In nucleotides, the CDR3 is TGTGCCAGCCGGGGGGGTGCCTCTCTCTACGAGCAGTACTTC.

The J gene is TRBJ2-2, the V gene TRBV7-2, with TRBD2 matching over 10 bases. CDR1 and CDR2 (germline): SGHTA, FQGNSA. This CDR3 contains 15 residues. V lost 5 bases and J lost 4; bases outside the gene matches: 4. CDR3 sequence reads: CASSRASGGTGELFF. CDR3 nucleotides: TGTGCCAGCAGCCGGGCTAGCGGGGGCACCGGGGAGCTGTTTTTT. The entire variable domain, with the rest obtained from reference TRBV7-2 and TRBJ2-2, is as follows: GAGVSQSPSNKVTEKGKDVELRCDPISGHTALYWYRQSLGQGLEFLIYFQGNSAPDKSGLPSDRFSAERTGGSVSTLTIQRTQQEDSAVYLCASSRASGGTGELFFGEGSRLTVL.

As DNA, the CDR3 is TGCGCCAGCAGCTCCGGACAGGGGGCGCGGGGCTACACCTTC. It is translated as CASSSGQGARGYTF. This chain uses TRBV5-1 with TRBJ1-2, with 11 bases aligning to TRBD1. This CDR3 is 14 amino acids long. Germline-derived CDR1 and CDR2 are SGHRS and YFSETQ. The V segment lost 3 bases and the J segment 8 bases; nucleotides outside the gene matches: 6.

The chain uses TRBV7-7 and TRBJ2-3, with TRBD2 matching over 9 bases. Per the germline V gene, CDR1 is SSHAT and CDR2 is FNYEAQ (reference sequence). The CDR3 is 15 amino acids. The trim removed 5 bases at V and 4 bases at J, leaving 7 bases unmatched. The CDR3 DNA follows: TGTGCCAGCAGCACTGAAGCGGGAGGAGCAGATACGCAGTATTTT. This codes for CASSTEAGGADTQYF.

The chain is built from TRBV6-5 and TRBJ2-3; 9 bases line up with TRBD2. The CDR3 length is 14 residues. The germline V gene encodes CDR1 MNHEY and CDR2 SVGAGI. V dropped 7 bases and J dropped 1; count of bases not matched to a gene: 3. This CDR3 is CASKIAGGTDTQYF. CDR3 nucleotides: TGTGCCAGCAAGATAGCGGGAGGCACAGATACGCAGTATTTT.

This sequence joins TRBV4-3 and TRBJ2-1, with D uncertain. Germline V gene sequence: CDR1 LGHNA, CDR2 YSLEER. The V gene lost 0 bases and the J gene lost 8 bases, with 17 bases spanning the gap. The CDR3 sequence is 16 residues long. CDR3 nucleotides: TGCGCCAGCAGCCAAGATCACAGTATGTCCCTTTATGAGCAGTTCTTC. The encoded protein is CASSQDHSMSLYEQFF.

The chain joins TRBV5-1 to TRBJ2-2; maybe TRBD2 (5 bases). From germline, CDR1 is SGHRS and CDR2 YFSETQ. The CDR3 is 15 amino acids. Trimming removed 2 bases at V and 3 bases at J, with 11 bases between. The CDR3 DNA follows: TGCGCCAGCAGCTTACGAGGGAGTGACACCGGGGAGCTGTTTTTT. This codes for CASSLRGSDTGELFF.

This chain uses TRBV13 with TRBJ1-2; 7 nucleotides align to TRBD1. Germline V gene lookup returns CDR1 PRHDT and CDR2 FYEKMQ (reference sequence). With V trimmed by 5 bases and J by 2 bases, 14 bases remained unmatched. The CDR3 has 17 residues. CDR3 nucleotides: TGTGCCAGCAGCCCCCGCCCCTTTGACAGGGACAACTATGGCTACACCTTC. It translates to CASSPRPFDRDNYGYTF.